The clone carrying this TCR beta chain is labeled as medium-sized (0.01 to 0.1%). What it binds is not known. The read finishes 3 residues shy of the CDR3 end, and the germline J gene is used to complete it. This CDR3 spans 14 amino acids. V was trimmed by 5 bases and J by 1 base, leaving 11 bases between them. CDR1 is DFQATT and CDR2 is SNEGSKA in the germline V gene (reference sequence). The data originate from a study of T cell clonality in common variable immunodeficiency. Study outcomes and limitations: Compared with controls, CVID subjects had fewer shared TCRbeta clones. CVID subjects showed higher TCRbeta clonality than healthy controls. In common variable immunodeficiency, TCR beta chains reportedly carried fewer deletions and N-nucleotide insertions. What drives increased CVID clonality needs T cell subpopulation sequencing.

Profiled with immunoSEQ multiplex PCR; TCRdb holds only in-frame clones, not every one. The sample presents under 2,000 clones, none singletons. No CVID subject was ill or on immunomodulatory drugs when sampled. Specimen: peripheral blood mononuclear cells. The gene calls are TRBV20-1 and TRBJ2-2; D may be TRBD1 (6 bases). This sequence originates from a human donor with common variable immunodeficiency. The sequenced CDR3 bases are TGCAGTGCTTCCGGGACACAGAACACCGGGGAG. Encoded protein: CSASGTQNTGE. The full CDR3 sequence reads CSASGTQNTGELFF.